This TCR beta chain comes out of a study of shared clonotypes between healthy human individuals (TCRdb year 2020). Looking at the study overall: The cohort comprised two women and a few men aged 18 to 49 years. Per donor, three plates each were used for CD4 naive and CD4 memory, two for CD8 naive, and one for CD8 memory. To increase sequencing depth and limit assay-specific biases, TCR repertoire library preparation and sequencing were carried out by different laboratories using diverse techniques. Blood TCR repertoires of four to six healthy adults were deeply sequenced to estimate repertoire size and the extent of clonotype sharing between individuals. Per donor, leukapheresis produced somewhere between about 0.94 and 9 billion PBMCs. Overall study outcomes, separate from this receptor: Based on pairwise subsampling, the degree of clonotype sharing among donors was expected to be affected by sequencing depth. Compared with non-shared clonotypes, the clonotypes found in all four sorted-subset donors had higher generation probabilities. Because the study included a small number of donors, the genetic and exposure-history diversity represented was limited. Estimated clonotype richness was generally larger for naive than for memory subsets. Incomplete sequencing was indicated by rarefaction of sorted-subset datasets, despite the large sequencing depth. Sharing across a handful of donors was observed for approximately 5% of naive CD4, 3.5% of naive CD8, over 2% of memory CD4, and roughly 0.4% of memory CD8 clonotypes. Sampling was restricted to blood, and TCR repertoires in tissues likely differ from the TCR repertoires found in blood.

CD8 naive samples were CD45RO-negative cells positively selected for CCR7, giving a CD45RA+CCR7+ population that excluded TemRA cells. The donors were healthy, HIV-negative adults who had no recently reported acute infections or vaccinations. Every donor was a Caucasian adult living in Nashville, Tennessee, USA. After blood collection by leukapheresis, PBMCs were isolated using Ficoll-Histopaque density gradient centrifugation and then cryopreserved in the vapor phase of liquid nitrogen. Analytical flow cytometry was used to check the purity and quantity of every magnetically sorted T cell population. Genomic DNA was isolated from every sorted fraction and measured by UV absorbance on a Nanodrop 2000c. Using the deep immunoSEQ assay, multiplex PCR amplified TCR CDR3 regions from genomic DNA. For each cell subset, the extracted genomic DNA was distributed evenly across all wells of several immunoSEQ 96-well plates, and each plate served as one replicate. For sorted subsets, each replicate PCR was loaded with approximately 200 ng genomic DNA, equivalent to about 30,000 T cell genomes. Purified libraries were measured with a Qubit 3.0 fluorometer, size-checked on a Bioanalyzer 2100, and measured again with the KAPA Library Quantification kit. Every immunoSEQ 96-well plate was sequenced on a separate single-read 150-cycle Illumina NextSeq 550 flow cell. Under the source paper's analysis protocol: Because the immunoSEQ output held only junctional sequences and lacked quality scores, the filtering could not match the filtering applied to full-length reads. Sequences were annotated with PyIR, a Python wrapper for IgBLAST v1.9, using IMGT germline references to assign V/J genes and CDR3. Reads were removed for weak V/J assignments (E-value above 1e-6), missing CDR3, stop codons, out-of-frame junctions, or ambiguous translated residues. V3J clonotypes were defined as sequences sharing an identical inferred V gene, J gene, and CDR3 amino acid sequence. Percentage overlap between repertoires was calculated by dividing the number of shared unique clonotypes by the size of the smaller repertoire. Repertoire richness was assessed with RTK rarefaction, the Chao1 estimator, and Recon v2.1 estimates of unobserved clonotypes. Generation probabilities were computed with OLGA for all TCRbeta clonotypes obtained by the gDNA method from several donors. The clones in this table, taken by TCRdb from immuneACCESS, are in-frame only. Not every clone is retained; where verified, under half of the shortfall comes from an unresolved V gene, and the cause of the rest is unknown. The D gene and trimming were derived from the DNA, and the V and J assignments and clone size from that table. In all, the sample holds about 2 million clones, and just under 95% of those were seen once. The leading ten clones occupy 1% to 1.5% of the sample.

About this clone: No antigen is known for it. The record has no base qualities; no much larger clone is one base away.

CDR3 length: 14 amino acids, cysteine to phenylalanine. The CDR3 DNA has 42 bases and is translated from base 1. CDR1 and CDR2 (MNHNS, SASEGT) derive from the germline V gene. Clipping removes 7 bases from V and 3 bases from J, with 7 as the unmatched junction base count. The chain employs TRBV6-1 and TRBJ2-3, with TRBD2 matching 7 junction bases. The clonotype comes from a young man in good health. The sequenced sample was naive CD8+ T cells sorted from blood. In the paper's terms, the cell subset or site label means: CD45RA+CCR7+. CDR3 sequence: CASNLREGTDTQYF. The nucleotide sequence reads as follows: TGTGCCAGCAATTTGAGGGAGGGGACAGATACGCAGTATTTT.